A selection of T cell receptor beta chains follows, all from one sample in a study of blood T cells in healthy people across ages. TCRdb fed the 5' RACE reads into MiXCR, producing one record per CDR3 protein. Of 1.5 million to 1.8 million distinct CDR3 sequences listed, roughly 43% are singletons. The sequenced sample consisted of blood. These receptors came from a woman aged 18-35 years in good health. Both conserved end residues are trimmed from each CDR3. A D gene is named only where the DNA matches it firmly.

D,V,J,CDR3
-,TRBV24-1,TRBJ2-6,ATSGGPDFVSGANVLT
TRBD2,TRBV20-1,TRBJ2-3,SAPRLAVKTDTQY
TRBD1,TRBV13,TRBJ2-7,ASSLTGTGGDEQY
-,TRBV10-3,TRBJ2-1,AISEPGGESEQF
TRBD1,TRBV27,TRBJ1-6,ASSFRDSSSYNSPLH
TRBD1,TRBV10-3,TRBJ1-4,AISGGTGGFEKLF
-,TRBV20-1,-,SARDSLDEQY
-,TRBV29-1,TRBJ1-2,GVVVGYGYT
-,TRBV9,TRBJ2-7,ASTLVNRRLTEQY
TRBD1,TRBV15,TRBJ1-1,ATVDRARGEAF
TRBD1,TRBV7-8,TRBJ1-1,ASSSSTGANTEAF
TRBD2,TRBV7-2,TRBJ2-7,ACSLDGGRGTNEQY
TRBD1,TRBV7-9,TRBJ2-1,ASSSAGGYYNEQF
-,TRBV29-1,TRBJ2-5,SVEDAGSLRGQY
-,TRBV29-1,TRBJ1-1,SVDRVNTEAF
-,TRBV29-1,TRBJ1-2,SVEGHPNYGYT
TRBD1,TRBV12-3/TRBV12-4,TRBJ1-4,ASSLDRGPTNEKLF
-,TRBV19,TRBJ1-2,ASSPSTASWYGYT
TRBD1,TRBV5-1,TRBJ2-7,ASSKSPGQGYEQY
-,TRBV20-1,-,SASKGAYNEQY
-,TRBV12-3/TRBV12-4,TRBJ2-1,ASSLLSLAFAAEQF
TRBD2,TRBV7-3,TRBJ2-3,ASTPGGVDTQY
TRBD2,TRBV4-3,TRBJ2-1,ASSQIFGTNYNEQF
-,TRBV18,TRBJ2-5,ASSGGSGYNEQY
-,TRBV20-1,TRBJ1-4,SAPWSATNEKLF
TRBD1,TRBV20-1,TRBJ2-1,SARNQGAGRNEQF
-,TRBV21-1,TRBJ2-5,ASSKAATGYEQY
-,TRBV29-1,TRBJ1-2,SVSGTSNYGYT
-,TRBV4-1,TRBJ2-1,ASSQVQGWKLF
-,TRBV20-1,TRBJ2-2,SARDRGQGTGELF
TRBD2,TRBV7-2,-,ASSSGLAAETQY
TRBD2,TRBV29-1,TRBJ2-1,SVEGTSGGYRSYNEQF
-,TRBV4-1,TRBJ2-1,ASSRSSVGLPYNEQF
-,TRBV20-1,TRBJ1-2,SARGTASYGYT
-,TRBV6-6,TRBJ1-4,ASSYRGRANEKLF
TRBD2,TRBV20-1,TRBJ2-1,STSGGRYNEQF
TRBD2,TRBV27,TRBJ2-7,ASSSFGLATYEQY
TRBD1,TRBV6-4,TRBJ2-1,ASSTERTGDNEQF
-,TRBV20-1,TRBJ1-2,SARALAGTTYGYT
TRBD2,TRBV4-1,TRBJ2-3,ASSQESLAGAADTQY
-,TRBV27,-,ASGGRVQETQY
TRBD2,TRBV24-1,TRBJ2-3,ATSEDGLAGADTQY
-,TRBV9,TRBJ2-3,ASSVDGKATQY
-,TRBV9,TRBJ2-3,ASGASLAGPRTDTQY
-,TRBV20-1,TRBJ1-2,SASTSDYGYT
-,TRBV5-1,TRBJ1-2,ASSPGGANYGYT
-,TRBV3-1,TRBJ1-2,ASSQASSYGYT
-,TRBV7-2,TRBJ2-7,ASTSRRTYEQY